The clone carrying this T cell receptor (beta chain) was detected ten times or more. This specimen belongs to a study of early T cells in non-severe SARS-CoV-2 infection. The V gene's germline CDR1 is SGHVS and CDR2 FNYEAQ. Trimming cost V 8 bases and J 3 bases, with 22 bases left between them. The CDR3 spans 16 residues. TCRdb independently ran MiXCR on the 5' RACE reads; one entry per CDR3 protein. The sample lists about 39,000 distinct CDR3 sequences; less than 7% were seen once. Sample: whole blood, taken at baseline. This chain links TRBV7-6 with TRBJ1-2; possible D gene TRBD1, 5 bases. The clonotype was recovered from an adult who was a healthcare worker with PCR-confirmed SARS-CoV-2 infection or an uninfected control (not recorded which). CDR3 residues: CASLIPHRTTHYGYTF. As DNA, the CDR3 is TGTGCCAGCCTAATACCCCACAGGACTACTCACTATGGCTACACCTTC.